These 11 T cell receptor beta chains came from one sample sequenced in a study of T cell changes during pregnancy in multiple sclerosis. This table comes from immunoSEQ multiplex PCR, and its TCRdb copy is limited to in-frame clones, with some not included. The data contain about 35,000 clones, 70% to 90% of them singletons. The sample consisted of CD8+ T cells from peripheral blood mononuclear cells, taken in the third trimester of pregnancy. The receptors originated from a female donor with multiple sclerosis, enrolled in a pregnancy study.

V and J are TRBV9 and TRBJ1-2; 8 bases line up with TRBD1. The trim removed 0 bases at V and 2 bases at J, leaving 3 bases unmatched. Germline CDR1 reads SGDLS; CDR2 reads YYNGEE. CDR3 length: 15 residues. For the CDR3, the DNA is TGTGCCAGCAGCGTAGATTCAGGGGGCAACTATGGCTACACCTTC. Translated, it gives CASSVDSGGNYGYTF.

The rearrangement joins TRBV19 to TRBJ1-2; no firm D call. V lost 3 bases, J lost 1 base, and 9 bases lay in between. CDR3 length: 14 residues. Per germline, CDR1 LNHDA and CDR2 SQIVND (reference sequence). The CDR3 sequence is CASSIQVDNYGYTF. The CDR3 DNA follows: TGTGCCAGTAGTATTCAGGTTGATAACTATGGCTACACCTTC. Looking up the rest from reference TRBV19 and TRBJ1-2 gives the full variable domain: DGGITQSPKYLFRKEGQNVTLSCEQNLNHDAMYWYRQDPGQGLRLIYYSQIVNDFQKGDIAEGYSVSREKKESFPLTVTSAQKNPTAFYLCASSIQVDNYGYTFGSGTRLTVV.

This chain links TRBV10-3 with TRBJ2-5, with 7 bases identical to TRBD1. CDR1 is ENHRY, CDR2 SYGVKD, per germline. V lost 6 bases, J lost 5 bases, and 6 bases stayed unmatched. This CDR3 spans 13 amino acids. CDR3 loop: CAIRDRASETQYF. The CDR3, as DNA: TGTGCCATCAGAGACAGGGCCAGCGAGACCCAGTACTTC.

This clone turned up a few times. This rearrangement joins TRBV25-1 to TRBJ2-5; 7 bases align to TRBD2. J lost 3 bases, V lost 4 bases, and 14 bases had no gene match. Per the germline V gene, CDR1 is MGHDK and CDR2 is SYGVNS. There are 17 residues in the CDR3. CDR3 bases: TGTGCCAGCAGTGGGGAAGCGAGCGGGACGGTGAAAGAGACCCAGTACTTC. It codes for CASSGEASGTVKETQYF. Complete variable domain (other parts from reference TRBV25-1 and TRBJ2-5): EADIYQTPRYLVIGTGKKITLECSQTMGHDKMYWYQQDPGMELHLIHYSYGVNSTEKGDLSSESTVSRIRTEHFPLTLESARPSHTSQYLCASSGEASGTVKETQYFGPGTRLLVL.

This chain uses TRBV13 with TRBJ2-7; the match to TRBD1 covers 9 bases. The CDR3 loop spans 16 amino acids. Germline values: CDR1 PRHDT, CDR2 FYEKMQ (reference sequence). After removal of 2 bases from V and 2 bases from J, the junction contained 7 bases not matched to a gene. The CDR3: CASSLYGGTGTYEQYF. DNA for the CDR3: TGTGCCAGCAGCTTATATGGAGGGACAGGGACCTACGAGCAGTACTTC.

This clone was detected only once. The CDR3 region is CASAGTGATYEQYF. Written as DNA, the CDR3 is TGTGCCAGCGCCGGGACAGGGGCCACCTACGAGCAGTACTTC. This rearrangement joins TRBV19 to TRBJ2-7; 10 nucleotides align to TRBD1. V shed 9 bases, J shed 2 bases, and the junction held 7 bases outside the gene matches. This CDR3 spans 14 amino acids. In germline, CDR1 is LNHDA, CDR2 SQIVND (reference sequence).

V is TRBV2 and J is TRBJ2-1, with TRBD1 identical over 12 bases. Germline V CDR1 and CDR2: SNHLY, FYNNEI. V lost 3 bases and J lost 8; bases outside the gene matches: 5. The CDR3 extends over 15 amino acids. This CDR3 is CASSDPGQGADEQFF. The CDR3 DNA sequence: TGTGCCAGCAGTGACCCGGGACAGGGGGCGGATGAGCAGTTCTTC.

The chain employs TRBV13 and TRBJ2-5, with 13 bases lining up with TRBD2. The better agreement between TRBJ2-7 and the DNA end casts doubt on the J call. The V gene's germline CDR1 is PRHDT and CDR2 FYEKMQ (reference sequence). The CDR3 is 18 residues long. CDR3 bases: TGTGCCAGCAGCGAAAGGACTAGCGGGGGCCGTTCCTCCTACGAGCAGTACTTC. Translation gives CASSERTSGGRSSYEQYF.

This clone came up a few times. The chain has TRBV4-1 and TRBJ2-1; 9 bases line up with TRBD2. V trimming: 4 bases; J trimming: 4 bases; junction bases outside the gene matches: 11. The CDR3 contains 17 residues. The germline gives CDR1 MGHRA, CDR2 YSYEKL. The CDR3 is CASSPRGRGGGYNEQFF. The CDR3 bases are TGCGCCAGCAGCCCCCGAGGTCGCGGGGGGGGTTACAATGAGCAGTTCTTC.

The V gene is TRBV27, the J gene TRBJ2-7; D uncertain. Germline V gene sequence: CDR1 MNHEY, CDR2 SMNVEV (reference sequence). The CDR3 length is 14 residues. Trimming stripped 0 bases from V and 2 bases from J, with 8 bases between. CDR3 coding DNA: TGTGCCAGCAGTTTATCGTCCCCAACCTACGAGCAGTACTTC. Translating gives CASSLSSPTYEQYF.

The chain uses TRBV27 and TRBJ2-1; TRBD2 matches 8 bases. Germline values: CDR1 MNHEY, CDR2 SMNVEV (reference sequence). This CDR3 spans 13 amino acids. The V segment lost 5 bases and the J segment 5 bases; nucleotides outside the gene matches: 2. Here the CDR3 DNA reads TGTGCCAGCAGTCTTAGCGGGGACAATGAGCAGTTCTTC. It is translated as CASSLSGDNEQFF.